The table lists the clone carrying this TCR beta chain with many counts. Its antigen is not known. The record originates from a study of blood T cells in healthy people across ages. General study results and limits: Diversity estimates from one million T cells were considered underestimates. With unsorted PBMCs, a conclusive comparison of naive versus antigen-experienced cells was not possible. With age, beta diversity per million T cells declined roughly linearly, significantly by 40. Higher naive T cell percentage went strongly together with higher TCR beta diversity.

V was trimmed by 0 bases and J by 6 bases, leaving 8 bases between them. Germline V gives CDR1 SGHAT, CDR2 FQNNGV. The CDR3 covers 14 residues. Primed by a sample-barcoded 5' primer and a J-beta primer mix, a second PCR proceeded for roughly 7 to 11 cycles. TCRdb reprocessed the 5' RACE reads via MiXCR and lists one record per CDR3 protein. The sample carries some 730,000 distinct CDR3 sequences, approximately 21% recorded once. Sequenced sample: blood. V gene TRBV11-2 combines with J gene TRBJ2-2, with no clear D. The source of this sequence is a man aged 65 to 85 in good health. The CDR3 region is CASSLDRPPGELFF. The CDR3 DNA reads TGTGCCAGCAGCTTAGATCGCCCCCCCGGGGAGCTGTTTTTT.